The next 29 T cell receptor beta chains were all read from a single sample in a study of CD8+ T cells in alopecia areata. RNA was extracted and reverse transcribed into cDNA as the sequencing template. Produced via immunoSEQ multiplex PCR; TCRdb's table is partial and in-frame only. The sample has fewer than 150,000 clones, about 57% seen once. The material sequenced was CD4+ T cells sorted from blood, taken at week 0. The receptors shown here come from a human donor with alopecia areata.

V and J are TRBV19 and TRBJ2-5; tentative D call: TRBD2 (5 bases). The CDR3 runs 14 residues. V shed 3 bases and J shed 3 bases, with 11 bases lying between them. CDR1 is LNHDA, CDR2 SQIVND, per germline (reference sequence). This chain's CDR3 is CASSMGFGEETQYF. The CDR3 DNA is TGTGCCAGTAGTATGGGGTTCGGGGAAGAGACCCAGTACTTC.

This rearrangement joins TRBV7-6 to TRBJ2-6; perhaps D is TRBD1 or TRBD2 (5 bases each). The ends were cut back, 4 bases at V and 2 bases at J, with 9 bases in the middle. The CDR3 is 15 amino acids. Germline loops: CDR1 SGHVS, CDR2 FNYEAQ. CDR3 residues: CASSSGTAGANVLTF. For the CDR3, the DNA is TGTGCCAGCAGCTCAGGGACCGCTGGGGCCAACGTCCTGACTTTC.

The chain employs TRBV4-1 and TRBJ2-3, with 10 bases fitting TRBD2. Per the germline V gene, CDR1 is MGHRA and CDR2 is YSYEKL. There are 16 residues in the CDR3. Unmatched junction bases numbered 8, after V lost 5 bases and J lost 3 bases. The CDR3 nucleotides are TGCGCCAGCAGCTTAATGGCTAGCGGGAGTACAGATACGCAGTATTTT. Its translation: CASSLMASGSTDTQYF.

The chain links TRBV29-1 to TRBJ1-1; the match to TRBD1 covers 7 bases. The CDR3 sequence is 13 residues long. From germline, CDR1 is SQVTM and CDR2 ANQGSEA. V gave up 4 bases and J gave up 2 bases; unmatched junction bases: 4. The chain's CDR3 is CSVADRRNTEAFF. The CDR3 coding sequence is TGCAGCGTTGCGGACAGGCGAAACACTGAAGCTTTCTTT.

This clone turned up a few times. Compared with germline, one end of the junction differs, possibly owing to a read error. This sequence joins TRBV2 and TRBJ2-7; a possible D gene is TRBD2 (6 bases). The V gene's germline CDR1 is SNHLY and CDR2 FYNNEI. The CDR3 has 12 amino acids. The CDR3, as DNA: TGTGCCAGCAGTGAAGTTCGGGGGAGAATGAACTTC. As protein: CASSEVRGRMNF.

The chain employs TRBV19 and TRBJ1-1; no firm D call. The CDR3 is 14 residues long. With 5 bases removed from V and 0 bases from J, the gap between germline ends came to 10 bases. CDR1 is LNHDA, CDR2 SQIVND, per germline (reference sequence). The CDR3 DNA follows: TGTGCCAGTAGTCTTGGGTTCATGAACACTGAAGCTTTCTTT. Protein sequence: CASSLGFMNTEAFF.

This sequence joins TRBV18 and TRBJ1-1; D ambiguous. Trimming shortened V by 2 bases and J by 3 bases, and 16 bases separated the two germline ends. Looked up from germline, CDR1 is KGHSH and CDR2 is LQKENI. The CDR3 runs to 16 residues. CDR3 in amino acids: CASSPLPGISDTEAFF. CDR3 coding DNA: TGTGCCAGCTCACCATTACCGGGAATCTCGGACACTGAAGCTTTCTTT.

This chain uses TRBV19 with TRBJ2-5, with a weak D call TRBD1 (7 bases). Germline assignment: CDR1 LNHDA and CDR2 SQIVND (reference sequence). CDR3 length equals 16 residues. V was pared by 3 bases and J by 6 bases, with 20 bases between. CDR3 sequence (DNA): TGTGCCAGTAGTATGGGGGGACAGAGTGGACCGAAGACCCAGTACTTC. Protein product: CASSMGGQSGPKTQYF.

Written as DNA, the CDR3 is TGCGCCAGCAGCTTGGTGGTTCGTCCGGGGGAGTTCTTC. Its protein product is CASSLVVRPGEFF. The chain carries TRBV5-1 and TRBJ2-1; perhaps TRBD2 as D (6 bases). V was shortened by 0 bases and J by 14 bases, with 15 bases between the two germline ends. The CDR3 runs 13 residues. CDR1 is SGHRS, CDR2 YFSETQ, per germline.

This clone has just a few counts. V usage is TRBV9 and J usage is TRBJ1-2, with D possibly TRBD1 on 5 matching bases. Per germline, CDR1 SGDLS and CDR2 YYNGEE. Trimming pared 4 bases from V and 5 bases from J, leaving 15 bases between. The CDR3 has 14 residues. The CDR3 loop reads CASSSQGGGYGYTF. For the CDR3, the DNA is TGTGCCAGCAGCAGCCAGGGCGGTGGATATGGCTACACCTTC.

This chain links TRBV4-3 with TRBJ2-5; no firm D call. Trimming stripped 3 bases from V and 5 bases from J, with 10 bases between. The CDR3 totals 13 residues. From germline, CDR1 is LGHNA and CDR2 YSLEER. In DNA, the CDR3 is TGCGCCAGCAGCCAGGCGAGTGGGGAGACCCAGTACTTC. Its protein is CASSQASGETQYF.

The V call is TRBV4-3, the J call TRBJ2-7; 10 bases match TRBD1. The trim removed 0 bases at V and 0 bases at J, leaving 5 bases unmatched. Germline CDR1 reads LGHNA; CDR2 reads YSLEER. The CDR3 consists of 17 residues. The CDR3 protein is CASSQDWGQGYSYEQYF. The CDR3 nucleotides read TGCGCCAGCAGCCAAGATTGGGGACAGGGGTACTCCTACGAGCAGTACTTC.

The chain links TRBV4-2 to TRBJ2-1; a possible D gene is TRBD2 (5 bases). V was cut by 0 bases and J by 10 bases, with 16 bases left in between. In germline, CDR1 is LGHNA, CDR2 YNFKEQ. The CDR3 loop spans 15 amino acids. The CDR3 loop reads CASSQDEEAPGEQFF. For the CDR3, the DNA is TGTGCCAGCAGCCAAGATGAGGAGGCTCCGGGGGAGCAGTTCTTC.

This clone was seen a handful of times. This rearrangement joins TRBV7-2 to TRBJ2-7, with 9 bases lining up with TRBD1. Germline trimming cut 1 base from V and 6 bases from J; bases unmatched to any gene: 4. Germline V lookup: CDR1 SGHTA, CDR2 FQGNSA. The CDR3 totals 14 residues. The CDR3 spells CASSLVDRGGEQYF. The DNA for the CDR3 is TGTGCCAGCAGCTTAGTGGACAGGGGAGGCGAGCAGTACTTC.

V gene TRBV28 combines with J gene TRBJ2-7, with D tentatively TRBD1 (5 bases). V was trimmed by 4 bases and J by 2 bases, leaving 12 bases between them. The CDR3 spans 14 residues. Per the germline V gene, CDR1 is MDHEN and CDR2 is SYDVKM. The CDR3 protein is CASSWAGRTYEQYF. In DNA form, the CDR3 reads TGTGCCAGCAGTTGGGCAGGGCGAACCTACGAGCAGTACTTC.

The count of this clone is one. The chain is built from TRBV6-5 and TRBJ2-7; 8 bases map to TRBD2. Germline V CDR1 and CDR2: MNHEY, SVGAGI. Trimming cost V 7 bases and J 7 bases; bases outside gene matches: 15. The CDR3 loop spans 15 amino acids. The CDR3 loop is CASKGELADPREQYF. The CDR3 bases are TGTGCCAGCAAGGGAGAACTAGCGGATCCTCGTGAGCAGTACTTC.

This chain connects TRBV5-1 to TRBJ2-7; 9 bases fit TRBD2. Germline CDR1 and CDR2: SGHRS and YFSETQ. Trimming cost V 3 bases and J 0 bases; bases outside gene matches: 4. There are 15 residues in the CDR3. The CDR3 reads CASSSRRGGSYEQYF. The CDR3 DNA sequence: TGCGCCAGCAGCTCCCGGCGGGGGGGCTCCTACGAGCAGTACTTC. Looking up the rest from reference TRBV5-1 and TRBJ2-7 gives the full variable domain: KAGVTQTPRYLIKTRGQQVTLSCSPISGHRSVSWYQQTPGQGLQFLFEYFSETQRNKGNFPGRFSGRQFSNSRSEMNVSTLELGDSALYLCASSSRRGGSYEQYFGPGTRLTVT.

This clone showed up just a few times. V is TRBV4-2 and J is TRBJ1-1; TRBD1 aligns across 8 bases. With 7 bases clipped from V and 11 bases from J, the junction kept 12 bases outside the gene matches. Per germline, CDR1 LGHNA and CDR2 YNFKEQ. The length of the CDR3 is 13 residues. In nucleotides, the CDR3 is TGTGCCAGCACGGACCCCCGTACAGGGGGGGCTTTCTTT. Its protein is CASTDPRTGGAFF.

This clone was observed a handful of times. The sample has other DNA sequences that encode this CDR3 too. Here the CDR3 DNA reads TGCGCCAGCAGCTTGGAGAGTACAGATACGCAGTATTTT. Translated: CASSLESTDTQYF. The rearrangement uses TRBV5-1 and TRBJ2-3; no clear D gene. The length of the CDR3 is 13 residues. Trimming took off 0 bases at V and 3 bases at J, with 5 bases between the two ends. Germline values: CDR1 SGHRS, CDR2 YFSETQ.

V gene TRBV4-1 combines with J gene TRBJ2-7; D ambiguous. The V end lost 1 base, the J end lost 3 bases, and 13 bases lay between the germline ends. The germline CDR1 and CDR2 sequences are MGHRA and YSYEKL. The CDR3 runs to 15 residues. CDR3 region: CASSQGSAAGYEQYF. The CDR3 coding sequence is TGCGCCAGCAGCCAAGGTTCGGCAGCCGGCTACGAGCAGTACTTC.

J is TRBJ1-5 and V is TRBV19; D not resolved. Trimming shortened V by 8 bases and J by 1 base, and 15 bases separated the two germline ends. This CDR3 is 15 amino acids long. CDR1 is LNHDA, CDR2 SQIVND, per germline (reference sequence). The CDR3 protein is CASFGVGMSNQPQHF. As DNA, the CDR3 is TGTGCCAGTTTCGGAGTGGGTATGAGCAATCAGCCCCAGCATTTT.

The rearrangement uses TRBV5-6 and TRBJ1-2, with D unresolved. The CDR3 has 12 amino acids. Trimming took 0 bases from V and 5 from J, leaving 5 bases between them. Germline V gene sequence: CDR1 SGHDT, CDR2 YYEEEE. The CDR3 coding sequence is TGTGCCAGCAGCTTGGAAAAGTATGGCTACACCTTC. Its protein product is CASSLEKYGYTF.

CDR3 nucleotides: TGCGCCAGCAGCTTGAAGGGGACCCAGTACTTC. It specifies CASSLKGTQYF. This chain links TRBV5-1 with TRBJ2-5; unclear D gene. CDR1 is SGHRS and CDR2 is YFSETQ in the germline V gene. This CDR3 has 11 amino acids. Trimming took off 1 base at V and 7 bases at J, with 5 bases between the two ends.

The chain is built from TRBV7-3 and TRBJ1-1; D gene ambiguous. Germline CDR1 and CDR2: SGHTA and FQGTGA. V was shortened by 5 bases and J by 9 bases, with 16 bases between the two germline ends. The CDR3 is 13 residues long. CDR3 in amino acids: CASSPDAGVQAFF. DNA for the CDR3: TGTGCCAGCAGCCCCGATGCCGGGGTTCAAGCTTTCTTT. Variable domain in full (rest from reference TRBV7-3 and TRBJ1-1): GAGVSQTPSNKVTEKGKYVELRCDPISGHTALYWYRQSLGQGPEFLIYFQGTGAADDSGLPNDRFFAVRPEGSVSTLKIQRTERGDSAVYLCASSPDAGVQAFFGQGTRLTVV.

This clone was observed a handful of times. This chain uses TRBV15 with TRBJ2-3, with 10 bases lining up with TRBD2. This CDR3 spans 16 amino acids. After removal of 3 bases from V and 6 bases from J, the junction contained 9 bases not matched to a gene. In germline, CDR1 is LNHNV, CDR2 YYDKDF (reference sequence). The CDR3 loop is CATSRISGGAGDTQYF. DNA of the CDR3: TGTGCCACCAGCAGGATCAGCGGGGGGGCAGGTGATACGCAGTATTTT.

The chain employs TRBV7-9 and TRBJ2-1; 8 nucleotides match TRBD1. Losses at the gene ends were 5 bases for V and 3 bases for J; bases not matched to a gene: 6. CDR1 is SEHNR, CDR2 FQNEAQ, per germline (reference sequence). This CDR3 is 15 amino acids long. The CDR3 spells CASSQRTGSYNEQFF. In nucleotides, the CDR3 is TGTGCCAGCAGCCAACGGACAGGGAGCTACAATGAGCAGTTCTTC.

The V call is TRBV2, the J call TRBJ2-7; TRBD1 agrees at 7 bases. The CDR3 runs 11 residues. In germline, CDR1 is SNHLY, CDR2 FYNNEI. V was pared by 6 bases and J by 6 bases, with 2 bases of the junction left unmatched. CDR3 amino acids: CASSAGGEQYF. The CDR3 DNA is TGTGCCAGCAGCGCAGGGGGCGAGCAGTACTTC.

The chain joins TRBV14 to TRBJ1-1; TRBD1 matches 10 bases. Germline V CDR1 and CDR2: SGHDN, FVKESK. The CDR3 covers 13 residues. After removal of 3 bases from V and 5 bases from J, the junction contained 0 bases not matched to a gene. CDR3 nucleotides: TGTGCCAGCAGCCAGGGACAGGGGACTGAAGCTTTCTTT. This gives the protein CASSQGQGTEAFF.

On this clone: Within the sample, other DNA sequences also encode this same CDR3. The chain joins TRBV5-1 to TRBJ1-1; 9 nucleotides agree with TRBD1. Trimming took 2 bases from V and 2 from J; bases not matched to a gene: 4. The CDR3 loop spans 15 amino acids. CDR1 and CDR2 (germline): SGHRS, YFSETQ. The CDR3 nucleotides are TGCGCCAGCAGCTTAGTGGGACAGGGCAACACTGAAGCTTTCTTT. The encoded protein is CASSLVGQGNTEAFF.